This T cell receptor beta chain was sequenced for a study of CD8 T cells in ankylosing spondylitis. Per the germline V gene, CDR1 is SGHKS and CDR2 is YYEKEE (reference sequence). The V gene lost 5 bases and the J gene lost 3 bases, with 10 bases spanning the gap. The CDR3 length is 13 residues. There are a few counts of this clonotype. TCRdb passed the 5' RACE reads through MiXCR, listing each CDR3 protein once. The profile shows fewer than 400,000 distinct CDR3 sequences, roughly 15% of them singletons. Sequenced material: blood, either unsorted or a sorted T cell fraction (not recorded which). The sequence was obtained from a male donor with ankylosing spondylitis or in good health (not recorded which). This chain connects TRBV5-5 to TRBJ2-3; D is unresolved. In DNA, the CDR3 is TGTGCCAGCAGAGTCACTCAAACAGATACGCAGTATTTT. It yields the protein CASRVTQTDTQYF. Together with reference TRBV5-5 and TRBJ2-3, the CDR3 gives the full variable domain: DAGVTQSPTHLIKTRGQQVTLRCSPISGHKSVSWYQQVLGQGPQFIFQYYEKEERGRGNFPDRFSARQFPNYSSELNVNALLLGDSALYLCASRVTQTDTQYFGPGTRLTVL.